Only one count was recorded for the clone carrying this TCR beta chain. The data stem from a study of blood T cell repertoires in COVID-19. Study as a whole: In each case, the material was cDNA or gDNA derived from T cells, B-cell-depleted T cells, or PBMCs.

Unmatched junction bases numbered 18, after V lost 5 bases and J lost 2 bases. Germline V gene lookup returns CDR1 SGHAT and CDR2 FQNNGV. This CDR3 comprises 19 residues. Enrolled through a virtual design, the participants were between roughly 18 and 100 years of age and came from about two dozen US areas. Grouping used clinical history reported by participants in a survey and questionnaire. Original handling: Amplifying reference gene primers gave estimates of nucleated cell counts. The table came from immunoSEQ multiplex PCR; TCRdb's copy has only in-frame clones and leaves some out. The DNA gave D and trimming, while V, J and clone size come from that table. Of 260,000 or so clones detected, 85% appear once; the ten largest clones hold about 2.3%.

This chain uses TRBV11-2 with TRBJ2-3; 8 positions agree with TRBD2. The sample was PBMCs or T cells enriched from blood (not recorded which). This clonotype was obtained from a woman in her 50s who had recovered from COVID-19. The CDR3 region has the DNA TGTGCCAGCAGCCCGCTCCAACCTGGACGGGGGGGTGACACAGATACGCAGTATTTT. As protein: CASSPLQPGRGGDTDTQYF.